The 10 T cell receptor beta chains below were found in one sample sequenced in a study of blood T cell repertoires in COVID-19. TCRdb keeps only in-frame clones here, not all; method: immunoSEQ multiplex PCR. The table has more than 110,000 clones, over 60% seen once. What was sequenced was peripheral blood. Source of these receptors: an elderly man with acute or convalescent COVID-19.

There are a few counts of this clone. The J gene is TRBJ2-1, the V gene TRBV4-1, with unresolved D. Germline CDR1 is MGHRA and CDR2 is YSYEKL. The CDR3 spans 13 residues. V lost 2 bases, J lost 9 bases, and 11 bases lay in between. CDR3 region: CASSQPSVGEQFF. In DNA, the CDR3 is TGCGCCAGCAGCCAACCCAGTGTTGGTGAGCAGTTCTTC.

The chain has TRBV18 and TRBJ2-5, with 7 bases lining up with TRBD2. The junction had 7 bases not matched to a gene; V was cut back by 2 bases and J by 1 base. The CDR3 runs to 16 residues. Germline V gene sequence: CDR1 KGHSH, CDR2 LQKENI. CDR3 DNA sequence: TGTGCCAGCTCACCAATGGCGGGGGACTTCCAAGAGACCCAGTACTTC. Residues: CASSPMAGDFQETQYF.

The CDR3 spells CAISRTGNYNEQFF. CDR3 nucleotide sequence: TGTGCCATCAGCAGGACAGGAAACTACAATGAGCAGTTCTTC. The genes are TRBV10-3 and TRBJ2-1, with 7 bases aligning to TRBD1. With V trimmed by 6 bases and J by 3 bases, 5 bases remained unmatched. CDR3 length: 14 residues. Germline CDR1 is ENHRY and CDR2 is SYGVKD.

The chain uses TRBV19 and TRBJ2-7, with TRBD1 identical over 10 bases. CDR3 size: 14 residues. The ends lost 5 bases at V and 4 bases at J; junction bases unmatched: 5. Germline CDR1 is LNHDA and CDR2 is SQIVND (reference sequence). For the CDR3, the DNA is TGTGCCAGTAGTTCGGGACAGGGGCCATACGAGCAGTACTTC. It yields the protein CASSSGQGPYEQYF. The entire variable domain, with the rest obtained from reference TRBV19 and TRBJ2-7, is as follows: DGGITQSPKYLFRKEGQNVTLSCEQNLNHDAMYWYRQDPGQGLRLIYYSQIVNDFQKGDIAEGYSVSREKKESFPLTVTSAQKNPTAFYLCASSSGQGPYEQYFGPGTRLTVT.

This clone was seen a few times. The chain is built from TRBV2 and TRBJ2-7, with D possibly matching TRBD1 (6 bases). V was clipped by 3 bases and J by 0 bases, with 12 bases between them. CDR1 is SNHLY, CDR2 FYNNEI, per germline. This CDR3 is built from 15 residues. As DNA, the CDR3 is TGTGCCAGCAGTGACGGGGCAGGGGTCTCCTACGAGCAGTACTTC. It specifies CASSDGAGVSYEQYF. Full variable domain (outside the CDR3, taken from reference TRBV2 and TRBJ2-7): EPEVTQTPSHQVTQMGQEVILRCVPISNHLYFYWYRQILGQKVEFLVSFYNNEISEKSEIFDDQFSVERPDGSNFTLKIRSTKLEDSAMYFCASSDGAGVSYEQYFGPGTRLTVT.

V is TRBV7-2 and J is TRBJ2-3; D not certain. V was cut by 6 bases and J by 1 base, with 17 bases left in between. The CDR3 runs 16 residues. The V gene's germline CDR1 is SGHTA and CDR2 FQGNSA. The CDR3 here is CASRPFGSQGTDTQYF. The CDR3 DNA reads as TGTGCCAGCAGACCCTTTGGAAGTCAGGGCACAGATACGCAGTATTTT.

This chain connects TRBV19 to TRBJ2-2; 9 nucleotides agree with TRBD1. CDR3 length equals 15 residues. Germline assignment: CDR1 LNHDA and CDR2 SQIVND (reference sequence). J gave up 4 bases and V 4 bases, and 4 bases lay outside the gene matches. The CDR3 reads CASSTGTGFTGELFF. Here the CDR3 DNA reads TGTGCCAGTAGTACCGGGACAGGGTTCACCGGGGAGCTGTTTTTT.

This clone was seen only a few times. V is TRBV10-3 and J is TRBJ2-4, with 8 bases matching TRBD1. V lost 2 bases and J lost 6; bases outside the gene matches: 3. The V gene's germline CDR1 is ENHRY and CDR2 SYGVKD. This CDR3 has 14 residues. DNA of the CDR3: TGTGCCATCAGTGAGCAGGGGGCCGGAAACATTCAGTACTTC. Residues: CAISEQGAGNIQYF.

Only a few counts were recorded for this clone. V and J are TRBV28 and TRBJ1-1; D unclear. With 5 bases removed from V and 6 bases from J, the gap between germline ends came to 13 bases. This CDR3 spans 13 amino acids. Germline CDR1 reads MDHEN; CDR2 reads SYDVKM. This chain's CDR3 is CASSRVVAAEAFF. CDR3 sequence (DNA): TGTGCCAGCAGTCGGGTCGTCGCCGCTGAAGCTTTCTTT.

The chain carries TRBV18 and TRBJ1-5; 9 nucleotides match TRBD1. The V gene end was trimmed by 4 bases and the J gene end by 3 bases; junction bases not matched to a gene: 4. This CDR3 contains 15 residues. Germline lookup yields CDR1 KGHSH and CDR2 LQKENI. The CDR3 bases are TGTGCCAGCTCACGCCGGACAGGGGTCAATCAGCCCCAGCATTTT. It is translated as CASSRRTGVNQPQHF.